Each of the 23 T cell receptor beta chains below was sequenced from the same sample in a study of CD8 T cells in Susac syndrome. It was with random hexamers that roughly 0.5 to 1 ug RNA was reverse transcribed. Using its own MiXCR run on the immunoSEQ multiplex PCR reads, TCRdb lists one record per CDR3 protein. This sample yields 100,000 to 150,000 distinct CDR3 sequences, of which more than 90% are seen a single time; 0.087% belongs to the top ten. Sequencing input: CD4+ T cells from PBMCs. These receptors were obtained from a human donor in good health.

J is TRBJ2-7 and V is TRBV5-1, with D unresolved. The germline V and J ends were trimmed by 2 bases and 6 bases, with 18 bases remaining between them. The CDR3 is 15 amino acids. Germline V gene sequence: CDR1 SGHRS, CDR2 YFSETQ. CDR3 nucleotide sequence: TGCGCCAGCAGCTTAAGGGCCAGGCCACACGGCGAGCAGTACTTC. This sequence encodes CASSLRARPHGEQYF.

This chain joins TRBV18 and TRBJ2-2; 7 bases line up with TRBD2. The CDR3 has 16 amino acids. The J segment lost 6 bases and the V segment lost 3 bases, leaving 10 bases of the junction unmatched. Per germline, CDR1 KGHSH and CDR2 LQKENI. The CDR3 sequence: CASSPHPGGSSGELFF. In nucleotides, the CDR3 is TGTGCCAGCTCACCCCATCCCGGGGGGAGTTCCGGGGAGCTGTTTTTT.

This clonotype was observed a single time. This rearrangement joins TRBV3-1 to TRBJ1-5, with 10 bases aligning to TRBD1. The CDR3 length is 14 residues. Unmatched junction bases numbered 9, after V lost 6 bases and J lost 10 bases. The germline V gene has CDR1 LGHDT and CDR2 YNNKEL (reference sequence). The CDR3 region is CASSRQGALEPQHF. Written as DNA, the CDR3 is TGTGCCAGCAGTCGACAGGGGGCCCTCGAACCCCAGCATTTT.

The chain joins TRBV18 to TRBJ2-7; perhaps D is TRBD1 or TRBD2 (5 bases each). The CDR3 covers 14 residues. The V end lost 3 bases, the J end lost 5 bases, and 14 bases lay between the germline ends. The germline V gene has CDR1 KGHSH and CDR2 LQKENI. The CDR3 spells CASSPYWGSDEQYF. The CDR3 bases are TGTGCCAGCTCACCCTACTGGGGGTCGGACGAGCAGTACTTC.

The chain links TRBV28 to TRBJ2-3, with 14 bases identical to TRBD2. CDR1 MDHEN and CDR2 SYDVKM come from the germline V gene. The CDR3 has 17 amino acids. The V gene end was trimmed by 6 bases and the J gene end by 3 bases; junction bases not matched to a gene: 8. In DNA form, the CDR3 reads TGTGCCAGCAGATACCTCGGACTAGCGGGAGGAACAGATACGCAGTATTTT. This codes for CASRYLGLAGGTDTQYF.

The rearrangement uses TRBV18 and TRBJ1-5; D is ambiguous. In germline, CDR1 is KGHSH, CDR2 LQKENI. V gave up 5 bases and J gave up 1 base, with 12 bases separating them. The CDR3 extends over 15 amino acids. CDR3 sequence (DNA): TGTGCCAGCTCAACCGGGGTAGGAAGCAATCAGCCCCAGCATTTT. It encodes CASSTGVGSNQPQHF.

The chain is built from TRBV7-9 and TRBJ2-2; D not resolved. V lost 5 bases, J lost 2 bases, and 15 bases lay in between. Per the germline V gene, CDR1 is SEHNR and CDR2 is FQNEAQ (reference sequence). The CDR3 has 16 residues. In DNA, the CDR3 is TGTGCCAGCAGCCCCGGGCAGGCGACTAACACCGGGGAGCTGTTTTTT. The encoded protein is CASSPGQATNTGELFF. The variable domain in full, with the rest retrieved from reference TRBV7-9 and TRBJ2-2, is DTGVSQNPRHKITKRGQNVTFRCDPISEHNRLYWYRQTLGQGPEFLTYFQNEAQLEKSRLLSDRFSAERPKGSFSTLEIQRTEQGDSAMYLCASSPGQATNTGELFFGEGSRLTVL.

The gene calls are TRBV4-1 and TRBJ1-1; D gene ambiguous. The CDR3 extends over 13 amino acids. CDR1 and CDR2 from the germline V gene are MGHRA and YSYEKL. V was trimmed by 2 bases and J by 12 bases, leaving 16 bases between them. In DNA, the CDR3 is TGCGCCAGCAGCCAAAGGGTTCTACGAGGGACTTTCTTT. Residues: CASSQRVLRGTFF.

The CDR3 region is CSVGPRVDTQYF. CDR3 sequence (DNA): TGCAGCGTTGGCCCCCGGGTGGATACGCAGTATTTT. The J gene is TRBJ2-3, the V gene TRBV29-1; D not certain. The CDR3 spans 12 residues. Looked up from germline, CDR1 is SQVTM and CDR2 is ANQGSEA. V lost 4 bases, J lost 6 bases, and 11 bases lay in between.

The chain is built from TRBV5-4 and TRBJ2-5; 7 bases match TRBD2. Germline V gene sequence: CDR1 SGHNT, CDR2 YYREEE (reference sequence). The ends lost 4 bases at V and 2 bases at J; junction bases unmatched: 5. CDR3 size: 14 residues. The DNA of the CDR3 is TGTGCCAGCAGCCCCGTAGCGGGTCAAGAGACCCAGTACTTC. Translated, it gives CASSPVAGQETQYF. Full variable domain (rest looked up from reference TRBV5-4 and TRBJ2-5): ETGVTQSPTHLIKTRGQQVTLRCSSQSGHNTVSWYQQALGQGPQFIFQYYREEENGRGNFPPRFSGLQFPNYSSELNVNALELDDSALYLCASSPVAGQETQYFGPGTRLLVL.

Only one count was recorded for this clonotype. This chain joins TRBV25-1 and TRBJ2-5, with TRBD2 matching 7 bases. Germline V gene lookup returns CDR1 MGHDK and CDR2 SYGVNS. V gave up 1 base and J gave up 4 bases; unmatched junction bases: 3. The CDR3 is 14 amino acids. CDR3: CASSEWGGVETQYF. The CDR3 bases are TGTGCCAGCAGTGAATGGGGGGGGGTAGAGACCCAGTACTTC.

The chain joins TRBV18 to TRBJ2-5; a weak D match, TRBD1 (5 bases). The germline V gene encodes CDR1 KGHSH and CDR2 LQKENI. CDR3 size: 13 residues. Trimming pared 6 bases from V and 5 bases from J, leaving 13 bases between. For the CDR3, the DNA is TGTGCCAGCTCCCCCAGGGTAGAGGAGACCCAGTACTTC. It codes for CASSPRVEETQYF.

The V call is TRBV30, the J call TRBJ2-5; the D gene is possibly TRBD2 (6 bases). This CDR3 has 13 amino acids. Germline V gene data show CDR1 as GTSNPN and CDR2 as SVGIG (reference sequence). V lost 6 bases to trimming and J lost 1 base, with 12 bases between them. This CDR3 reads CACVTGGQETQYF. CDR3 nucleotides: TGTGCCTGTGTTACCGGGGGCCAAGAGACCCAGTACTTC. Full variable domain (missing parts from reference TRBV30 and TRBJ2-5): SQTIHQWPATLVQPVGSPLSLECTVEGTSNPNLYWYRQAAGRGLQLLFYSVGIGQISSEVPQNLSASRPQDRQFILSSKKLLLSDSGFYLCACVTGGQETQYFGPGTRLLVL.

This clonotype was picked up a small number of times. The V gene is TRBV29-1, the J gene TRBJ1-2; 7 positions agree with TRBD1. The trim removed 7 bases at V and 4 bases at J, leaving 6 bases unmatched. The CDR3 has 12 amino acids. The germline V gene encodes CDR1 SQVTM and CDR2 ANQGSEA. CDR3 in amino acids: CSGDRDSYGYTF. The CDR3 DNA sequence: TGCAGCGGGGATCGGGACAGCTATGGCTACACCTTC.

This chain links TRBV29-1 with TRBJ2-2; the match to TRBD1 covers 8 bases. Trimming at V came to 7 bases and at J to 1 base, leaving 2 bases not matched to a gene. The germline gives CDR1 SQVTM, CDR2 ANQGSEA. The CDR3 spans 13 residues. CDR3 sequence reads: CSADRGNTGELFF. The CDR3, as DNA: TGCAGCGCCGACAGGGGGAACACCGGGGAGCTGTTTTTT.

CDR3 in DNA: TGTGCCACCAGTGCTGGGGGTGAAGCTTTCTTT. Its translation: CATSAGGEAFF. The chain links TRBV24-1 to TRBJ1-1, with a tentative D call TRBD1 (5 bases). The ends were cut back, 5 bases at V and 7 bases at J, with 7 bases in the middle. The CDR3 runs 11 residues. Germline assignment: CDR1 KGHDR and CDR2 SFDVKD.

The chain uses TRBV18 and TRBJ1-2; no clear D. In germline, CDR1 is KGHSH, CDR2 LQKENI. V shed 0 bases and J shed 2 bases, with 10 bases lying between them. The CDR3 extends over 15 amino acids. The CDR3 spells CASSPPLTGNYGYTF. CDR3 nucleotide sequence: TGTGCCAGCTCACCACCCCTGACGGGCAACTATGGCTACACCTTC.

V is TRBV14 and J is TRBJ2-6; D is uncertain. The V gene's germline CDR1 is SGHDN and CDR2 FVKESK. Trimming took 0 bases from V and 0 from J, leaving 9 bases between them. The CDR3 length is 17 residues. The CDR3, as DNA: TGTGCCAGCAGCCAAGATTTGTTAGCCTCTGGGGCCAACGTCCTGACTTTC. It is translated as CASSQDLLASGANVLTF.

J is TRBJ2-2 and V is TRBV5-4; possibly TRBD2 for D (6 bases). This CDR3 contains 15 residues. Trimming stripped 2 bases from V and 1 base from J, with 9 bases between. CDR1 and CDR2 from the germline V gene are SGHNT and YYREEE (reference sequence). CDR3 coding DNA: TGTGCCAGCAGCTTCGGGGGATTGAACACCGGGGAGCTGTTTTTT. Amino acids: CASSFGGLNTGELFF.

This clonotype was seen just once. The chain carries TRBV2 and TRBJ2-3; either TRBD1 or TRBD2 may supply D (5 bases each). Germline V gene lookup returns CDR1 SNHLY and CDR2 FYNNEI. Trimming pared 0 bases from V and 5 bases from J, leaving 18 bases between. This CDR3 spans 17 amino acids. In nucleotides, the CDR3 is TGTGCCAGCAGTGAAGCGCTTCAGGGAGCCGGGGAAGATACGCAGTATTTT. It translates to CASSEALQGAGEDTQYF.

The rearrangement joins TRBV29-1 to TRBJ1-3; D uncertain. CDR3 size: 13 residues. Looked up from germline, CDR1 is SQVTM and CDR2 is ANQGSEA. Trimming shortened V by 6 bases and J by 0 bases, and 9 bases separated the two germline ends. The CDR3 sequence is CSVLTYSGNTIYF. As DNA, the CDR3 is TGCAGCGTGTTAACCTACTCTGGAAACACCATATATTTT.

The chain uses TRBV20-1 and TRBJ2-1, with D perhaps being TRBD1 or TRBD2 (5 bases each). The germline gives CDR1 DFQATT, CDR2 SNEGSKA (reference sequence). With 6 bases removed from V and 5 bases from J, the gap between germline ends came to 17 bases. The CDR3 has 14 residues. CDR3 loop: CSAIVGTSNNEQFF. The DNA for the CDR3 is TGCAGTGCAATCGTGGGGACCTCTAACAATGAGCAGTTCTTC.

For the CDR3, the DNA is TGCAGCGTTGCGGACTATGGCTACACCTTC. This gives the protein CSVADYGYTF. This sequence joins TRBV29-1 and TRBJ1-2; D gene ambiguous. Germline V gives CDR1 SQVTM, CDR2 ANQGSEA. The V and J ends lost 4 bases and 3 bases respectively, with 3 bases between them. This CDR3 has 10 amino acids.